These 24 T cell receptor beta chains came from one sample sequenced in a study of PD-L1 blockade in urothelial cancer. This table comes from immunoSEQ multiplex PCR, and its TCRdb copy is limited to in-frame clones, with some not included. The table lists about 35,000 clones, roughly 38% of them singletons. The starting material was tumor tissue, obtained before atezolizumab (anti-PD-L1) treatment. These receptors were taken from a man aged 55 to 69 with urothelial cancer.

This chain connects TRBV28 to TRBJ2-5; maybe TRBD2 (6 bases). The V gene lost 2 bases and the J gene lost 4 bases, with 11 bases spanning the gap. The CDR3 is 14 residues long. The germline CDR1 and CDR2 sequences are MDHEN and SYDVKM. CDR3 residues: CASSLGGMVETQYF. For the CDR3, the DNA is TGTGCCAGCAGTTTAGGGGGGATGGTAGAGACCCAGTACTTC.

The gene calls are TRBV19 and TRBJ2-7, with D possibly matching TRBD1 (7 bases). CDR3 length equals 14 residues. Germline V gene sequence: CDR1 LNHDA, CDR2 SQIVND (reference sequence). V was trimmed by 1 base and J by 2 bases, leaving 9 bases between them. CDR3 protein: CASSIARGAYEQYF. CDR3 DNA: TGTGCCAGTAGTATAGCCAGGGGGGCCTACGAGCAGTACTTC.

Only a few counts were recorded for this clone. The V gene is TRBV6-8, the J gene TRBJ2-2, with unresolved D. This CDR3 spans 14 amino acids. The V gene's germline CDR1 is MNHGY and CDR2 SAAAGT. V lost 5 bases, J lost 5 bases, and 12 bases lay in between. This chain's CDR3 is CASSDEVGTGELFF. The CDR3 DNA reads TGTGCCAGCAGTGATGAGGTGGGGACCGGGGAGCTGTTTTTT.

V usage is TRBV29-1 and J usage is TRBJ2-7, with 8 bases lining up with TRBD2. The length of the CDR3 is 13 residues. Germline V gene data show CDR1 as SQVTM and CDR2 as ANQGSEA. The junction had 8 bases not matched to a gene; V was cut back by 6 bases and J by 4 bases. For the CDR3, the DNA is TGCAGCGTATTTGGGACTAGAGAGTACGAGCAGTACTTC. Residues: CSVFGTREYEQYF.

This clone was found a few times. This chain connects TRBV6-8 to TRBJ1-1; 7 positions agree with TRBD1. This CDR3 is built from 14 residues. With 8 bases clipped from V and 1 base from J, the junction kept 7 bases outside the gene matches. In germline, CDR1 is MNHGY, CDR2 SAAAGT. Written as DNA, the CDR3 is TGTGCCAGCGGGGACAGACGAGGGAACACTGAAGCTTTCTTT. Amino acids: CASGDRRGNTEAFF.

This clone was recorded many times. The J gene is TRBJ1-3, the V gene TRBV6-4, with TRBD1 identical over 11 bases. Germline V gene lookup returns CDR1 MRHNA and CDR2 SNTAGT. V gave up 5 bases and J gave up 0 bases; unmatched junction bases: 9. The CDR3 contains 18 residues. This chain's CDR3 is CASSSGTGGQSSGNTIYF. CDR3 in DNA: TGTGCCAGCAGTTCCGGGACAGGGGGACAGAGCTCTGGAAACACCATATATTTT.

There are a few counts of this clone. The J gene is TRBJ1-4, the V gene TRBV30; weak D call: TRBD1 (5 bases). V was trimmed by 2 bases and J by 8 bases, leaving 15 bases between them. The CDR3 sequence is 14 residues long. Per the germline V gene, CDR1 is GTSNPN and CDR2 is SVGIG (reference sequence). CDR3 protein: CAWSHGGIEEKLFF. CDR3 sequence (DNA): TGTGCCTGGAGTCATGGGGGGATCGAAGAAAAACTGTTTTTT. The full variable domain, with the rest looked up from reference TRBV30 and TRBJ1-4, is SQTIHQWPATLVQPVGSPLSLECTVEGTSNPNLYWYRQAAGRGLQLLFYSVGIGQISSEVPQNLSASRPQDRQFILSSKKLLLSDSGFYLCAWSHGGIEEKLFFGSGTQLSVL.

For the CDR3, the DNA is TGCAGCGTTTCCGATCAGACCGGGGAGCTGTTTTTT. It specifies CSVSDQTGELFF. The chain uses TRBV29-1 and TRBJ2-2; D is unclear. V shed 5 bases and J shed 5 bases, with 9 bases lying between them. The germline V gene encodes CDR1 SQVTM and CDR2 ANQGSEA. CDR3 size: 12 residues.

The gene calls are TRBV28 and TRBJ1-5; TRBD1 is a possible D gene (5 bases). Trimming removed 5 bases from V and 3 bases from J, with 11 bases in between. Germline-derived CDR1 and CDR2 are MDHEN and SYDVKM. CDR3 size: 14 residues. The CDR3, as DNA: TGTGCCAGCAGTGGGGGTCGGTTCAATCAGCCCCAGCATTTT. Protein sequence: CASSGGRFNQPQHF.

Only a few counts were recorded for this clone. The chain joins TRBV30 to TRBJ1-2; TRBD1 agrees at 10 bases. Trimming removed 5 bases from V and 8 bases from J; junction bases left unmatched: 8. Germline V CDR1 and CDR2: GTSNPN, SVGIG (reference sequence). This CDR3 contains 13 residues. The CDR3 loop reads CAWDRGRMPGYTF. CDR3 coding DNA: TGTGCCTGGGACAGGGGGCGTATGCCCGGCTACACCTTC.

The chain carries TRBV5-1 and TRBJ2-5; 8 nucleotides align to TRBD1. V lost 4 bases to trimming and J lost 5 bases; unmatched junction nucleotides: 16. CDR1 and CDR2 (germline): SGHRS, YFSETQ. The CDR3 consists of 17 residues. CDR3 in amino acids: CASSPNDIQGGWETQYF. The CDR3 DNA follows: TGCGCCAGCAGCCCTAACGACATACAGGGGGGCTGGGAGACCCAGTACTTC.

Only a few counts were recorded for this clone. This rearrangement joins TRBV10-2 to TRBJ2-1; D is possibly TRBD2 (6 bases). Between the trimmed V and J ends, which lost 6 bases and 4 bases, there was a span of 10 bases. The germline gives CDR1 WSHSY, CDR2 SAAADI. CDR3 size: 13 residues. The CDR3 sequence is CASRGGLYNEQFF. The CDR3 DNA sequence: TGCGCCAGCAGGGGGGGACTTTACAATGAGCAGTTCTTC.

This clone was observed a few times. The rearrangement joins TRBV11-3 to TRBJ2-2; 10 positions match TRBD2. The CDR3 is 16 amino acids. In germline, CDR1 is SGHNT, CDR2 YENEEA. The trim removed 5 bases at V and 5 bases at J, leaving 8 bases unmatched. CDR3 sequence: CASSRDPGLATGELFF. The CDR3 DNA reads TGTGCCAGCAGCCGAGATCCGGGACTAGCGACCGGGGAGCTGTTTTTT.

This clone was seen a few times. The gene calls are TRBV11-3 and TRBJ1-3, with a tentative D call TRBD1 (5 bases). The CDR3 totals 17 residues. V dropped 2 bases and J dropped 0 bases, with 14 bases sitting between them. Germline lookup yields CDR1 SGHNT and CDR2 YENEEA. The CDR3 DNA reads as TGTGCCAGCAGCTTAATCCCGGGACGCGGCTCTGGAAACACCATATATTTT. Encoded protein: CASSLIPGRGSGNTIYF.

This clone was picked up a small number of times. V and J are TRBV6-7 and TRBJ2-4, with a tentative D call TRBD2 (5 bases). TRBV6-7 is assigned to the ORF class and has an uncertain function. V lost 5 bases to trimming and J lost 9 bases, with 14 bases between them. The CDR3 covers 13 residues. CDR3: CASSDRPGSIQYF. The CDR3 DNA reads TGTGCCAGCAGTGATCGGCCGGGGAGCATTCAGTACTTC.

This clone came up many times. This chain uses TRBV11-3 with TRBJ2-2; 7 nucleotides agree with TRBD1. CDR3 length: 16 amino acids. The junction had 6 bases not matched to a gene; V was cut back by 5 bases and J by 0 bases. Germline loops: CDR1 SGHNT, CDR2 YENEEA. The CDR3 region is CASSRDSLSNTGELFF. DNA of the CDR3: TGTGCCAGCAGCCGGGACAGCCTATCGAACACCGGGGAGCTGTTTTTT.

The J gene is TRBJ2-3, the V gene TRBV28, with TRBD2 identical over 7 bases. This CDR3 comprises 15 residues. Germline V gene sequence: CDR1 MDHEN, CDR2 SYDVKM. The junction had 7 bases not matched to a gene; V was cut back by 4 bases and J by 3 bases. CDR3 region: CASSSPGRETDTQYF. Here the CDR3 DNA reads TGTGCCAGCAGTTCCCCTGGGCGGGAGACAGATACGCAGTATTTT.

This clone was observed many times. The V call is TRBV11-3, the J call TRBJ2-3; 10 bases align to TRBD2. The length of the CDR3 is 14 residues. V gave up 8 bases and J gave up 4 bases; unmatched junction bases: 6. Germline lookup yields CDR1 SGHNT and CDR2 YENEEA. This CDR3 reads CASGSGRAPDTQYF. Written as DNA, the CDR3 is TGTGCCAGCGGGAGCGGGAGGGCCCCAGATACGCAGTATTTT.

The chain is built from TRBV18 and TRBJ2-7; no definite D call. CDR3 length: 14 residues. V was pared by 2 bases and J by 5 bases, with 13 bases between. Germline CDR1 is KGHSH and CDR2 is LQKENI. The CDR3 DNA reads as TGTGCCAGCTCACCAGGTTTGCAAACAGACGAGCAGTACTTC. It encodes CASSPGLQTDEQYF.

The CDR3 DNA reads as TGTGCCAGTAGTGTACGGGACTTGGGACACGAGCAGTACTTC. It encodes CASSVRDLGHEQYF. The chain is built from TRBV19 and TRBJ2-7, with D possibly TRBD2 on 6 matching bases. The CDR3 has 14 residues. V dropped 5 bases and J dropped 5 bases, with 16 bases sitting between them. CDR1 and CDR2 (germline): LNHDA, SQIVND (reference sequence).

The chain recombines TRBV12-5 with TRBJ1-4; D is perhaps TRBD1 (6 bases). The CDR3 consists of 12 residues. Germline-derived CDR1 and CDR2 are LGHNT and FRNRAP. CDR3 nucleotides: TGTGCCAGCACAATGAGGGGGGATAAACTGTTTTTT. It codes for CASTMRGDKLFF.

The chain is built from TRBV30 and TRBJ1-2; TRBD1 might be the D (5 bases). V lost 4 bases, J lost 8 bases, and 14 bases lay in between. The germline V gene has CDR1 GTSNPN and CDR2 SVGIG (reference sequence). CDR3 length equals 12 residues. The CDR3 reads CAWIRGPAGYTF. For the CDR3, the DNA is TGTGCCTGGATAAGGGGACCGGCGGGCTACACCTTC.

This clone came up a few times. The chain carries TRBV19 and TRBJ1-6; tentative D call: TRBD1 (6 bases). Germline CDR1 is LNHDA and CDR2 is SQIVND (reference sequence). There are 17 residues in the CDR3. V lost 3 bases, J lost 0 bases, and 12 bases lay in between. CDR3 DNA: TGTGCCAGTAGTATGGGGGCACAGAGCTCCTATAATTCACCCCTCCACTTT. Encoded protein: CASSMGAQSSYNSPLHF.

This clone was detected only a few times. The chain combines TRBV7-6 with TRBJ1-4, with D possibly matching TRBD1 (5 bases). The germline V and J ends were trimmed by 5 bases and 4 bases, with 11 bases remaining between them. Germline V lookup: CDR1 SGHVS, CDR2 FNYEAQ. The CDR3 totals 14 residues. DNA of the CDR3: TGTGCCAGCAGCCCCCAGGGTGGTAATGAAAAACTGTTTTTT. This gives the protein CASSPQGGNEKLFF.